The T cell receptor (beta chain) under discussion was sequenced for a study of cytomegalovirus exposure and HLA in healthy donors. Each of the donors was a healthy bone marrow donor. There are 14 residues in the CDR3. Germline CDR1 SGHNT, CDR2 YYREEE (reference sequence). V gave up 2 bases and J gave up 5 bases; unmatched junction bases: 7. Findings of the study overall: The number of N-insertions in an Asian-associated ancestry cluster was reportedly below the approximately 700-donor mean in a later analysis.

The study ran its PCR with 60 Vbeta and 13 Jbeta primers. The method was immunoSEQ multiplex PCR; TCRdb's version includes in-frame clones alone and lacks a portion of them. The sample records more than 50,000 clones, over 60% being singletons. This clone has a handful of counts. Its specificity is unknown. The specimen sequenced was PBMCs. The chain employs TRBV5-4 and TRBJ2-7, with TRBD1 identical over 7 bases. This TCR was sampled from a man in his fifties or sixties in good health and CMV-seropositive. DNA of the CDR3: TGTGCCAGCAGCTTACAACAGGGGTTGCACGAGCAGTACTTC. This codes for CASSLQQGLHEQYF.